This T cell receptor beta chain derives from a study of identical twins. From the 5' RACE reads, TCRdb called clonotypes with MiXCR, one entry per CDR3 protein. Here the sample spans about 480,000 distinct CDR3 sequences, 14% being singletons. The CDR3 covers 13 residues. V shed 2 bases and J shed 1 base, with 5 bases lying between them. Germline-derived CDR1 and CDR2 are ENHRY and SYGVKD. The table lists this clonotype with many counts. This sample also belongs to another study, concerning yellow fever vaccine responses in identical twins.

The sample consisted of CD4+ T cells sorted from blood. The V gene is TRBV10-3, the J gene TRBJ1-1; D unresolved. This TCR derives from a woman under 30 in good health. The CDR3 DNA sequence: TGTGCCATCAGTGAGGTTGGGAACACTGAAGCTTTCTTT. Amino acid sequence: CAISEVGNTEAFF.